The 15 T cell receptor beta chains in this list originate from one sample, sequenced in a study of Tregs in tolerant kidney transplant recipients. Recipients received nonmyeloablative bone marrow transplants from related graft donors, with transient mixed chimerism. Using immunoSEQ multiplex PCR, the repertoire was profiled, and TCRdb retains in-frame clones only, with some absent. The listing contains tens of thousands of clones. The sample consisted of CD4+ T cells from blood (PBMCs), taken 24 months after the transplant. The receptors come from a human patient who received a combined kidney and bone marrow transplant. Part of the T cells may come from the graft donor.

On this clone: The missing CDR3 end, 3 residues past where the read stops, is filled in from the germline J gene. The chain joins TRBV20-1 to TRBJ2-1, with 8 bases matching TRBD2. The J segment lost 9 bases and the V segment lost 3 bases, leaving 10 bases of the junction unmatched. The CDR3 sequence is 14 residues long. Germline V lookup: CDR1 DFQATT, CDR2 SNEGSKA (reference sequence). The CDR3 here is CSASSSGKSGEQFF. The sequenced part of the CDR3 DNA is TGCAGTGCTAGTAGTAGCGGGAAATCTGGTGAG.

The CDR3 sequence is CASSNRRAGATYNEQFF. Incomplete CDR3 DNA: TGTGCCAGTAGCAACCGGCGGGCGGGCGCCACCTACAATGAG. The chain couples TRBV19 to TRBJ2-1, with D possibly matching TRBD2 (5 bases). The read terminates 3 residues before the CDR3 end, so the remaining end is supplied by the germline J gene. V shed 6 bases and J shed 2 bases, with 20 bases lying between them. The CDR3 contains 17 residues. Germline values: CDR1 LNHDA, CDR2 SQIVND (reference sequence). The variable domain in full, with the rest retrieved from reference TRBV19 and TRBJ2-1, is DGGITQSPKYLFRKEGQNVTLSCEQNLNHDAMYWYRQDPGQGLRLIYYSQIVNDFQKGDIAEGYSVSREKKESFPLTVTSAQKNPTAFYLCASSNRRAGATYNEQFFGPGTRLTVL.

Remarks on this clone: The read terminates 3 residues ahead of where the CDR3 ends, so the germline J gene completes it. The chain couples TRBV19 to TRBJ1-5, with 8 bases lining up with TRBD1. CDR1 and CDR2 (germline): LNHDA, SQIVND (reference sequence). CDR3 size: 15 residues. The junction had 6 bases not matched to a gene; V was cut back by 6 bases and J by 2 bases. This CDR3 is CASRIGGQGNQPQHF. The CDR3 bases that were read are TGTGCCAGTAGAATTGGGGGACAGGGCAATCAGCCC. The variable domain in full, with the rest retrieved from reference TRBV19 and TRBJ1-5, is DGGITQSPKYLFRKEGQNVTLSCEQNLNHDAMYWYRQDPGQGLRLIYYSQIVNDFQKGDIAEGYSVSREKKESFPLTVTSAQKNPTAFYLCASRIGGQGNQPQHFGDGTRLSIL.

Notes on this clone: The CDR3 is cut off 3 residues early in the read; its end comes from the germline J gene. The chain combines TRBV9 with TRBJ1-1; 7 bases fit TRBD1. V shed 4 bases and J 1 base; nucleotides not matched to a gene: 4. The V gene's germline CDR1 is SGDLS and CDR2 YYNGEE. This CDR3 has 14 amino acids. CDR3 protein: CASSPRTGNTEAFF. The covered CDR3 bases are TGTGCCAGCAGCCCTCGGACAGGGAACACTGAA.

On this clone: The read ends 3 residues early relative to the CDR3; the germline J gene fills the gap. V and J are TRBV30 and TRBJ1-5; 7 positions agree with TRBD1. CDR1 is GTSNPN and CDR2 is SVGIG in the germline V gene (reference sequence). Trimming took 2 bases from V and 6 from J; bases not matched to a gene: 10. This CDR3 spans 15 amino acids. The sequenced part of the CDR3 DNA is TGTGCCTGGAGTTCCGGGACAGCCATCGGTCAGCCC. It is translated as CAWSSGTAIGQP. The entire CDR3 protein is CAWSSGTAIGQPQHF.

A remark on this clone: The read finishes 3 residues shy of the CDR3 end, and the germline J gene is used to complete it. The chain uses TRBV10-3 and TRBJ2-1, with 12 positions matching TRBD2. Losses at the gene ends were 6 bases for V and 0 bases for J; bases not matched to a gene: 6. This CDR3 has 17 residues. The V gene's germline CDR1 is ENHRY and CDR2 SYGVKD. The CDR3 bases that were read are TGTGCCATCAGAGGACTAGCGGGGAGGGGCTCCTACAATGAG. This sequence encodes CAIRGLAGRGSYNE. The whole CDR3 sequence is CAIRGLAGRGSYNEQFF.

As to this clone: The CDR3 end falls 3 residues outside the read, so it is completed with the germline J gene. The chain combines TRBV20-1 with TRBJ2-1; 12 bases map to TRBD2. Germline trimming cut 2 bases from V and 1 base from J; bases unmatched to any gene: 3. The germline CDR1 and CDR2 sequences are DFQATT and SNEGSKA (reference sequence). The CDR3 extends over 16 amino acids. This chain's CDR3 is CSARLAGGLSYNEQFF. The covered CDR3 bases are TGCAGTGCTAGACTAGCGGGAGGGCTTTCCTACAATGAG.

On this clone itself: The read ends 3 residues before the CDR3 terminus; that terminus is restored from the germline J gene. The chain combines TRBV7-2 with TRBJ2-7; tentatively, D is TRBD2 (6 bases). Germline V gene lookup returns CDR1 SGHTA and CDR2 FQGNSA. Trimming left V 5 bases short and J 4 bases short, with 15 bases between. The CDR3 sequence is 14 residues long. Incomplete CDR3 DNA: TGTGCCAGCAGCCTCCAGGGAGGAAGGTACGAG. This gives the protein CASSLQGGRYE. The full CDR3 reads CASSLQGGRYEQYF. The full variable domain, its missing parts supplied by reference TRBV7-2 and TRBJ2-7, is GAGVSQSPSNKVTEKGKDVELRCDPISGHTALYWYRQSLGQGLEFLIYFQGNSAPDKSGLPSDRFSAERTGGSVSTLTIQRTQQEDSAVYLCASSLQGGRYEQYFGPGTRLTVT.

A remark on this clone: The read terminates 3 residues before the CDR3 end, so the remaining end is supplied by the germline J gene. V gene TRBV2 combines with J gene TRBJ2-3; TRBD2 matches 7 bases. CDR1 is SNHLY and CDR2 is FYNNEI in the germline V gene. V dropped 5 bases and J dropped 1; count of bases not matched to a gene: 6. This CDR3 is built from 15 residues. The CDR3 here is CASSYRDYRTDTQYF. Partial CDR3 DNA: TGTGCCAGCAGTTACCGGGACTATCGCACAGATACG.

With respect to this clone: Read data end 3 residues before the CDR3 end; the end is taken from the germline J gene. This sequence joins TRBV12-3 or TRBV12-4 and TRBJ2-7; 8 bases align to TRBD1. Losses at the gene ends were 6 bases for V and 3 bases for J; bases not matched to a gene: 7. This CDR3 has 14 amino acids. CDR3 DNA, as far as it was read: TGTGCCAGCAGATACGTCGGACAGGGCTACGAG. Its translation is CASRYVGQGYE. The complete CDR3 reads CASRYVGQGYEQYF.

Remarks on this clone: The read ends 3 residues early relative to the CDR3; the germline J gene fills the gap. V is TRBV5-1 and J is TRBJ1-1, with 9 bases lining up with TRBD1. CDR1 and CDR2 (germline): SGHRS, YFSETQ. Unmatched junction bases numbered 3, after V lost 3 bases and J lost 0 bases. CDR3 length equals 15 residues. The CDR3 loop reads CASSWDRVLNTEAFF. The sequenced CDR3 bases are TGCGCCAGCAGCTGGGACAGGGTTTTGAACACTGAA.

Worth noting for this clone: The CDR3 end lies 3 residues beyond the end of the read and is filled in from the germline J gene. The chain couples TRBV2 to TRBJ2-1; 8 bases are a match to TRBD2. The germline V gene encodes CDR1 SNHLY and CDR2 FYNNEI. V lost 6 bases to trimming and J lost 7 bases; unmatched junction nucleotides: 5. The CDR3 has 13 amino acids. The part of the CDR3 DNA that was read is TGTGCCAGCAGCCGGGTAGCGGGAAATGAG. Translated: CASSRVAGNE. The complete CDR3 reads CASSRVAGNEQFF.

A remark on this clone: The read comes to an end 3 residues before the CDR3 does, leaving the germline J gene to fill in the end. The J gene is TRBJ2-5, the V gene TRBV30; TRBD2 agrees at 7 bases. Germline assignment: CDR1 GTSNPN and CDR2 SVGIG (reference sequence). CDR3 length: 12 residues. V dropped 5 bases and J dropped 5; count of bases not matched to a gene: 5. The chain's CDR3 is CAWLMGGETQYF. The covered CDR3 bases are TGTGCCTGGCTCATGGGGGGGGAGACC.

As to this clone: Coverage ceases 3 residues before the CDR3 finishes, and the germline J gene fills in the end. V gene TRBV18 combines with J gene TRBJ2-1; D is perhaps TRBD1 or TRBD2 (6 bases each). Deletions cut 1 base from V and 5 bases from J, with 15 bases between. The germline V gene has CDR1 KGHSH and CDR2 LQKENI. The CDR3 consists of 16 residues. CDR3 protein: CASSPQSTGGDNEQFF. CDR3 bases read: TGTGCCAGCTCACCACAGTCGACAGGAGGGGACAATGAG.

With respect to this clone: The read stops 3 residues short of the end of the CDR3; the missing end is completed from the germline J gene. The rearrangement links TRBV29-1 to TRBJ2-7, with TRBD1 as a possible D gene (6 bases). CDR1 is SQVTM, CDR2 ANQGSEA, per germline. The CDR3 runs 12 residues. The V gene lost 4 bases and the J gene lost 5 bases, with 12 bases spanning the gap. The sequenced part of the CDR3 DNA is TGCAGCGTTGCAGGGGCATCGGACGAG. This sequence encodes CSVAGASDE. The full CDR3 reads CSVAGASDEQYF.